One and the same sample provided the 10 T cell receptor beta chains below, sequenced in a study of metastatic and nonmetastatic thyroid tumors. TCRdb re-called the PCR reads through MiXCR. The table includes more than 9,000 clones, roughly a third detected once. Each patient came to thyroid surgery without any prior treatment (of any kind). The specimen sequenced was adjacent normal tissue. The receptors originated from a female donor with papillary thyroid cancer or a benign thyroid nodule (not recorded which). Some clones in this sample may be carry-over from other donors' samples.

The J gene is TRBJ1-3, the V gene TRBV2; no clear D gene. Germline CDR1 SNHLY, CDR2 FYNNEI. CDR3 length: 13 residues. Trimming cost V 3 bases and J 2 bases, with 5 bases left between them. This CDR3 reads CASSEIAGNTIYF. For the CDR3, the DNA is TGTGCCAGCAGTGAGATCGCTGGAAACACCATATATTTT.

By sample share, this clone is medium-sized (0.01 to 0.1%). CDR3 region: CASSQDWQPGLAASYEQYF. DNA for the CDR3: TGCGCCAGCAGCCAAGATTGGCAACCCGGACTAGCGGCCTCCTACGAGCAGTACTTC. This chain connects TRBV4-1 to TRBJ2-7, with 10 positions matching TRBD2. This CDR3 has 19 amino acids. Per germline, CDR1 MGHRA and CDR2 YSYEKL. V was pared by 0 bases and J by 0 bases, with 11 bases of the junction left unmatched.

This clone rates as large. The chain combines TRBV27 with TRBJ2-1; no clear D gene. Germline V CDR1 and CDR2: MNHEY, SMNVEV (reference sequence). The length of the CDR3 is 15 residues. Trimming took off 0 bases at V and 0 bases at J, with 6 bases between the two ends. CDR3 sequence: CASSLSVNSYNEQFF. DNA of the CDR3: TGTGCCAGCAGTTTATCGGTAAACTCCTACAATGAGCAGTTCTTC.

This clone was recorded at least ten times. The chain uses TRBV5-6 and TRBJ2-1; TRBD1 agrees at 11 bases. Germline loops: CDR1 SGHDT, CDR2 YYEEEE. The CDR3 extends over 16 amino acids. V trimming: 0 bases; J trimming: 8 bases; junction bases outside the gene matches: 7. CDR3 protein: CASSLVWDRGRDEQFF. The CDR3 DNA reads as TGTGCCAGCAGCTTGGTTTGGGACAGGGGGAGGGATGAGCAGTTCTTC.

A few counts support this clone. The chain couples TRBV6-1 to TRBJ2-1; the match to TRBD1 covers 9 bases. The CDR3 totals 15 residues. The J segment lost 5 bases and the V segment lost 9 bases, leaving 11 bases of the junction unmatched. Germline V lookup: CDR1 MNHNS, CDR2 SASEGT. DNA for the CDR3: TGTGCCAGAGGTTCCACGGGACAGGGCAACAATGAGCAGTTCTTC. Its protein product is CARGSTGQGNNEQFF.

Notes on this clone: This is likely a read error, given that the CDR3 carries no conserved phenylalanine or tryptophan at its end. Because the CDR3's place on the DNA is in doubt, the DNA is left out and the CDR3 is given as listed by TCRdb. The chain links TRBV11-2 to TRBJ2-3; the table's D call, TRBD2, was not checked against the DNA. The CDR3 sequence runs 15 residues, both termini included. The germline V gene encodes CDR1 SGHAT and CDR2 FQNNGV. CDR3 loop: CASSFRPSGIVSFGP.

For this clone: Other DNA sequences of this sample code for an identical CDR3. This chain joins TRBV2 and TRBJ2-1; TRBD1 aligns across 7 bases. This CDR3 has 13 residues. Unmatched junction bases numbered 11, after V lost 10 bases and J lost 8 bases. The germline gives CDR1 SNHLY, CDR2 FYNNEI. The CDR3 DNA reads TGTGCCACCAAAGGGACAGAGGGCGATGAGCAGTTCTTC. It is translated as CATKGTEGDEQFF.

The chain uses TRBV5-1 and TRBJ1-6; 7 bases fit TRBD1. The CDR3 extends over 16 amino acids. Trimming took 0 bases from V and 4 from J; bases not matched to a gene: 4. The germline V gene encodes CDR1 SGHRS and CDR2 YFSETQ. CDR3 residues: CASSLEGARYNSPLHF. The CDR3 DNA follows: TGCGCCAGCAGCTTGGAGGGGGCGCGTTATAATTCACCCCTCCACTTT.

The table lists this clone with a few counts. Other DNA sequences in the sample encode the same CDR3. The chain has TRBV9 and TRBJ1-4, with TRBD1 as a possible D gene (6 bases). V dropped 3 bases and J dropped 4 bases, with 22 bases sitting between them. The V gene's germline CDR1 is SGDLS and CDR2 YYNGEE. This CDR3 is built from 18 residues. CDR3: CASSASPLMDSNNEKLFF. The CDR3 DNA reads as TGTGCCAGCAGCGCTTCGCCCCTCATGGACAGCAATAATGAAAAACTGTTTTTT.

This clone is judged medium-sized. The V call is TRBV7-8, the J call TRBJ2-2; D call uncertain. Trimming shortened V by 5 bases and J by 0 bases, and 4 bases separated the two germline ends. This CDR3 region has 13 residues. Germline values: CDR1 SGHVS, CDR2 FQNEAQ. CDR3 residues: CASSLTNTGELFF. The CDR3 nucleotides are TGTGCCAGCAGCCTAACGAACACCGGGGAGCTGTTTTTT.